These 17 T cell receptor beta chains were all obtained from the same sample, sequenced in a study of blood T cell repertoires in COVID-19. Sequenced by immunoSEQ multiplex PCR; TCRdb stores in-frame clones only, minus some. The data show 200,000 to 250,000 clones, 80% to 85% seen once. Sequencing was done on a sample of peripheral blood. These receptors all stem from a young man with active or convalescent COVID-19.

The chain uses TRBV28 and TRBJ2-3; the match to TRBD2 covers 9 bases. V shed 4 bases and J 2 bases; nucleotides not matched to a gene: 7. The length of the CDR3 is 16 residues. The germline V gene encodes CDR1 MDHEN and CDR2 SYDVKM. The CDR3 loop is CASSSPTSGLTDTQYF. The CDR3 nucleotides read TGTGCCAGCAGTTCCCCGACTAGCGGACTCACAGATACGCAGTATTTT. Full variable domain (remainder filled in from reference TRBV28 and TRBJ2-3): DVKVTQSSRYLVKRTGEKVFLECVQDMDHENMFWYRQDPGLGLRLIYFSYDVKMKEKGDIPEGYSVSREKKERFSLILESASTNQTSMYLCASSSPTSGLTDTQYFGPGTRLTVL.

V is TRBV7-2 and J is TRBJ2-4; 9 nucleotides align to TRBD2. This CDR3 is built from 14 residues. V lost 0 bases to trimming and J lost 8 bases; unmatched junction nucleotides: 2. Looked up from germline, CDR1 is SGHTA and CDR2 is FQGNSA. This CDR3 is CASSLARGRDIQYF. The CDR3 nucleotides read TGTGCCAGCAGCTTAGCGCGCGGGAGGGACATTCAGTACTTC.

The chain couples TRBV5-1 to TRBJ2-7, with 7 bases identical to TRBD2. The CDR3 consists of 15 residues. Germline CDR1 SGHRS, CDR2 YFSETQ. V dropped 0 bases and J dropped 5; count of bases not matched to a gene: 8. The chain's CDR3 is CASSLGGGGLDEQYF. Written as DNA, the CDR3 is TGCGCCAGCAGCTTGGGGGGAGGAGGACTAGACGAGCAGTACTTC.

The rearrangement joins TRBV5-1 to TRBJ1-6; no firm D call. The CDR3 extends over 14 amino acids. Trimming took off 0 bases at V and 7 bases at J, with 8 bases between the two ends. Germline CDR1 and CDR2: SGHRS and YFSETQ. CDR3 nucleotides: TGCGCCAGCAGCTTGGGACATCTCAATTCACCCCTCCACTTT. The encoded protein is CASSLGHLNSPLHF.

In its sample, this clone was seen once. The chain is built from TRBV6-5 and TRBJ2-3; 11 bases are a match to TRBD2. Germline lookup yields CDR1 MNHEY and CDR2 SVGAGI. The CDR3 extends over 15 amino acids. V shed 7 bases, J shed 4 bases, and the junction held 7 bases outside the gene matches. CDR3 bases: TGTGCCAGCACCCTACTAGCGGGAGCTCCAGATACGCAGTATTTT. Translation: CASTLLAGAPDTQYF.

The chain uses TRBV27 and TRBJ2-7; the D is unclear. The CDR3 runs to 13 residues. Trimming removed 5 bases from V and 3 bases from J, with 11 bases in between. Per germline, CDR1 MNHEY and CDR2 SMNVEV (reference sequence). CDR3 DNA: TGTGCCAGCAGTCCGGGTCGAAACTACGAGCAGTACTTC. It codes for CASSPGRNYEQYF.

The genes are TRBV4-2 and TRBJ2-6; D is undetermined. Germline V gene data show CDR1 as LGHNA and CDR2 as YNFKEQ. V gave up 1 base and J gave up 0 bases, with 10 bases separating them. The CDR3 is 17 residues long. CDR3 sequence (DNA): TGTGCCAGCAGCCAAGGGCACAGTGACTCTGGGGCCAACGTCCTGACTTTC. Its protein is CASSQGHSDSGANVLTF.

V usage is TRBV11-3 and J usage is TRBJ1-1; D possibly corresponds to TRBD1 (6 bases). Germline V CDR1 and CDR2: SGHNT, YENEEA. CDR3 length: 13 amino acids. V dropped 0 bases and J dropped 11 bases, with 13 bases sitting between them. CDR3 DNA sequence: TGTGCCAGCAGCTTAGATTCCGGACAGCGGGCTTTCTTT. This translates into CASSLDSGQRAFF.

This rearrangement joins TRBV28 to TRBJ2-2; no definite D call. V shed 3 bases and J shed 6 bases, with 11 bases lying between them. The CDR3 loop spans 14 amino acids. The V gene's germline CDR1 is MDHEN and CDR2 SYDVKM. CDR3 amino acids: CASSLVSRAGELFF. The CDR3 nucleotides are TGTGCCAGCAGTTTGGTTAGCCGGGCCGGGGAGCTGTTTTTT.

The chain has TRBV9 and TRBJ2-1; TRBD2 agrees at 8 bases. Trimming at V came to 5 bases and at J to 7 bases, leaving 8 bases not matched to a gene. Germline-derived CDR1 and CDR2 are SGDLS and YYNGEE. The CDR3 runs to 14 residues. CDR3 loop: CASRSEASGNEQFF. CDR3 DNA: TGTGCCAGCAGGTCTGAGGCTAGCGGGAATGAGCAGTTCTTC.

This clone was recorded only once. The J gene is TRBJ1-6, the V gene TRBV3-1 (or the pseudogene TRBV3-2); 8 bases agree with TRBD1. This CDR3 has 13 amino acids. Germline V gives CDR1 LGHDT, CDR2 YNNKEL (reference sequence). Trimming cost V 5 bases and J 13 bases; bases outside gene matches: 7. The chain's CDR3 is CASSKGQDRPLHF. The CDR3 nucleotides are TGTGCCAGCAGCAAGGGACAGGACCGTCCCCTCCACTTT.

This clone appeared a few times. The chain has TRBV5-1 and TRBJ2-2, with 15 bases that match TRBD2. The CDR3 covers 18 residues. V trimming: 4 bases; J trimming: 2 bases; junction bases outside the gene matches: 6. CDR1 SGHRS and CDR2 YFSETQ come from the germline V gene. CDR3 nucleotides: TGCGCCAGCAGCCGGAGGACTAGCGGGAGGGCCAACACCGGGGAGCTGTTTTTT. This sequence encodes CASSRRTSGRANTGELFF.

J is TRBJ1-2 and V is TRBV5-4, with D perhaps matching TRBD1 (5 bases). Trimming left V 6 bases short and J 6 bases short, with 12 bases between. Germline loops: CDR1 SGHNT, CDR2 YYREEE (reference sequence). This CDR3 region has 12 residues. The CDR3 DNA reads TGTGCCAGCACTTGGGGCAGAAATGGCTACACCTTC. Translated: CASTWGRNGYTF.

This rearrangement joins TRBV6-5 to TRBJ2-7; 7 bases are a match to TRBD1. The trim removed 2 bases at V and 4 bases at J, leaving 8 bases unmatched. This CDR3 contains 15 residues. Germline V gives CDR1 MNHEY, CDR2 SVGAGI. CDR3 bases: TGTGCCAGCAGTTACCACTCTGGACAGGCGTACGAGCAGTACTTC. It codes for CASSYHSGQAYEQYF.

The chain combines TRBV5-6 with TRBJ1-4; TRBD1 agrees at 8 bases. Germline values: CDR1 SGHDT, CDR2 YYEEEE. The junction had 5 bases not matched to a gene; V was cut back by 1 base and J by 0 bases. The CDR3 runs to 17 residues. CDR3 protein: CASSLLDRGATNEKLFF. The CDR3 DNA reads TGTGCCAGCAGCTTGCTCGACAGGGGAGCAACTAATGAAAAACTGTTTTTT.

The chain is built from TRBV12-5 and TRBJ2-1, with D tentatively TRBD2 (6 bases). The CDR3 runs to 14 residues. Germline CDR1 LGHNT, CDR2 FRNRAP. Trimming stripped 2 bases from V and 7 bases from J, with 12 bases between. CDR3 sequence: CASGLTGVENEQFF. CDR3 sequence (DNA): TGTGCTAGTGGTTTGACGGGAGTGGAGAATGAGCAGTTCTTC.

The rearrangement joins TRBV6-2 or TRBV6-3 to TRBJ1-1; 8 bases line up with TRBD1. This CDR3 has 14 amino acids. Germline trimming cut 6 bases from V and 0 bases from J; bases unmatched to any gene: 3. Per the germline V gene, CDR1 is MNHEY and CDR2 is SVGEGT. CDR3 coding DNA: TGTGCCAGCAGCCTGGACAGGGTGAACACTGAAGCTTTCTTT. This encodes CASSLDRVNTEAFF.